This T cell receptor (beta chain) was identified in a study of beta chain features in type 1 diabetes. Germline CDR1 reads SGHVS; CDR2 reads FQNEAQ. V dropped 1 base and J dropped 6; count of bases not matched to a gene: 5. The length of the CDR3 is 15 residues. The investigators reverse transcribed all of the isolated RNA, so they sequenced expressed TCRB transcripts. Repertoires were generated with immunoSEQ multiplex PCR, while TCRdb's copy carries only in-frame clones and drops some. The sample records 810,000 or so clones, around a sixth being singletons. This clone was recorded a few times. Material for sequencing was naive CD4+ T cells from blood. This chain connects TRBV7-8 to TRBJ2-1, with 8 bases fitting TRBD1. The receptor was derived from a woman between 18 and 29 years old in good health. The CDR3 reads CASSLGGQGANEQFF. In nucleotides, the CDR3 is TGTGCCAGCAGCTTAGGCGGTCAGGGGGCCAATGAGCAGTTCTTC.